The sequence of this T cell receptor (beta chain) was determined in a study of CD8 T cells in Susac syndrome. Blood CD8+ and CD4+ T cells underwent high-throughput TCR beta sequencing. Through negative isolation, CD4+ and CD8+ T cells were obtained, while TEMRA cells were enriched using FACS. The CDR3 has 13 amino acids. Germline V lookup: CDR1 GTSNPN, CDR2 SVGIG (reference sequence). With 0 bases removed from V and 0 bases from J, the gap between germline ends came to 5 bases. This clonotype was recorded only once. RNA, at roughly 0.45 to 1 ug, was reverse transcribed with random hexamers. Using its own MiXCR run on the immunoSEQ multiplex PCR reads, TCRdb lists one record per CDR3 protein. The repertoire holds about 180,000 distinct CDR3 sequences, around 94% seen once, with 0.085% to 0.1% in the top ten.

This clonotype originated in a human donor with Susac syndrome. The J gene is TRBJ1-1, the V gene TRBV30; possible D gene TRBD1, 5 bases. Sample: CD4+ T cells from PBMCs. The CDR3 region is CAWSVQVNTEAFF. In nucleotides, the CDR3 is TGTGCCTGGAGTGTACAGGTGAACACTGAAGCTTTCTTT.